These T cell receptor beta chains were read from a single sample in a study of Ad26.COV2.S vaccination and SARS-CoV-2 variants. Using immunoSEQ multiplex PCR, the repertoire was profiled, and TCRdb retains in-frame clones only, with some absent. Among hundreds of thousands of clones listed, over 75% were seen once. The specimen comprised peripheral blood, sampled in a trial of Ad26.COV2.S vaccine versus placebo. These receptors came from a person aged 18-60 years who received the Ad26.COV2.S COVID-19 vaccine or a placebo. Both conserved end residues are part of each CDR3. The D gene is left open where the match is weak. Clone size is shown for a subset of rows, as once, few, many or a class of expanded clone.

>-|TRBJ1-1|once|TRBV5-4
CASSGALGTEAFF
TGTGCCAGCAGCGGAGCCCTGGGTACTGAAGCTTTCTTT
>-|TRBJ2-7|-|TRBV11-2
CASSLDGGDYEQYF
TGTGCCAGCAGCTTAGACGGGGGAGACTACGAGCAGTACTTC
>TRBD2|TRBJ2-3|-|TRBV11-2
CASSPGLVSSDTQYF
TGTGCCAGCAGCCCGGGACTAGTTAGCTCAGATACGCAGTATTTT
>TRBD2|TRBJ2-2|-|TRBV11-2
CAGRLAGGRTGELFF
TGTGCCGGACGACTAGCGGGGGGGCGCACCGGGGAGCTGTTTTTT
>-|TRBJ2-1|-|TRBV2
CASSATNEQFF
TGTGCCAGCAGTGCTACGAATGAGCAGTTCTTC
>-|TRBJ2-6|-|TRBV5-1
CASSPNSGANVLTF
TGCGCCAGCAGCCCAAACTCTGGGGCCAACGTCCTGACTTTC
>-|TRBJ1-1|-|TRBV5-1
CASSLNQANTEAFF
TGCGCCAGCAGCTTGAACCAGGCGAACACTGAAGCTTTCTTT
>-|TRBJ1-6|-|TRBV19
CASSIFGSNSPLHF
TGTGCCAGTAGTATTTTCGGATCTAATTCACCCCTCCACTTT
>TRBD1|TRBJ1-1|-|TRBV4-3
CASSQDYQGQGNTEAFF
TGCGCCAGCAGCCAAGATTACCAGGGACAGGGCAACACTGAAGCTTTCTTT
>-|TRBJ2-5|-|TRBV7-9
CASSLSNRETQYF
TGTGCCAGCAGCTTAAGTAACCGGGAGACCCAGTACTTC
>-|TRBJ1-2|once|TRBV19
CASSREANGYTF
TGTGCCAGTAGTCGGGAGGCTAATGGCTACACCTTC
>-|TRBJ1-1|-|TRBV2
CASSYRREDTEAFF
TGTGCCAGCAGCTACAGGAGAGAGGACACTGAAGCTTTCTTT
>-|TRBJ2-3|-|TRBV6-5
CASSSRTGTDTQYF
TGTGCCAGCAGTTCTCGGACGGGCACAGATACGCAGTATTTT
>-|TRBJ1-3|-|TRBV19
CASIDGGNTIYF
TGTGCCAGCATCGACGGGGGAAACACCATATATTTT
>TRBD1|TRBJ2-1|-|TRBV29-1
CSVTGGSYNEQFF
TGCAGCGTCACAGGGGGTTCCTACAATGAGCAGTTCTTC
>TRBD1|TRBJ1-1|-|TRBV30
CAWSRTGGFWPEAFF
TGTGCCTGGAGTAGGACAGGGGGGTTTTGGCCTGAAGCTTTCTTT
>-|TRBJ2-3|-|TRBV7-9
CASSPSTDTQYF
TGTGCCAGCAGCCCTAGCACAGATACGCAGTATTTT
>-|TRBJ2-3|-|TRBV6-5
CASTKPSTDTQYF
TGTGCCAGCACTAAACCTAGCACAGATACGCAGTATTTT
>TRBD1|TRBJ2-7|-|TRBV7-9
CASEGDRAYEQYF
TGTGCCAGCGAGGGGGACAGGGCCTACGAGCAGTACTTC
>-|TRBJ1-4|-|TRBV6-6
CASSLRGGSSEKLFF
TGTGCCAGCAGCCTACGGGGGGGGTCCTCTGAAAAACTGTTTTTT
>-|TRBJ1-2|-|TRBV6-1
CASSESRGSNYGYTF
TGTGCCAGCAGTGAATCTCGGGGCAGCAACTATGGCTACACCTTC
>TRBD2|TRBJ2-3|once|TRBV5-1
CASSLALRGGTDTQYF
TGCGCCAGCAGCTTGGCCTTGCGGGGGGGCACAGATACGCAGTATTTT
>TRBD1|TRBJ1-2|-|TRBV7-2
CASSQTGQPYLYGYTF
TGTGCCAGCAGCCAAACGGGACAGCCTTACCTCTATGGCTACACCTTC
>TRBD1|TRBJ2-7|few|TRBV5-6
CASSTDYRGYEQYF
TGTGCCAGCAGCACGGATTACAGGGGCTACGAGCAGTACTTC
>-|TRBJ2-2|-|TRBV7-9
CASSLLGRTYTGELFF
TGTGCCAGCAGCTTACTGGGACGGACCTACACCGGGGAGCTGTTTTTT
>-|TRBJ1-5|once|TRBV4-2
CASSQADQVGGNQPQHF
TGTGCCAGCAGCCAAGCCGATCAGGTAGGCGGCAATCAGCCCCAGCATTTT
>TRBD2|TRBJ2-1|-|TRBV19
CASSLWTSGGAGEQFF
TGTGCCAGTAGTCTGTGGACTAGCGGGGGGGCCGGTGAGCAGTTCTTC
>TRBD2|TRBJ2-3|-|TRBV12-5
CASGPGTSGRLTSTDTQYF
TGTGCTAGTGGCCCCGGGACTAGCGGGCGACTGACTAGCACAGATACGCAGTATTTT
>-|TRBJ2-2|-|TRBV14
CASSQVQRITPLNTGELFF
TGTGCCAGCAGCCAAGTGCAGCGGATAACACCTTTGAACACCGGGGAGCTGTTTTTT
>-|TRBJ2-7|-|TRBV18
CASSPGAYSGLGQYF
TGTGCCAGCTCACCAGGAGCATACTCGGGCTTGGGGCAGTACTTC
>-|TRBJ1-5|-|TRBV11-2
CASSFGGSNQPQHF
TGTGCCAGCAGCTTTGGGGGAAGCAATCAGCCCCAGCATTTT
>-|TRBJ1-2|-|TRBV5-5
CASSLAVNYGYTF
TGTGCCAGCAGCTTGGCGGTTAACTATGGCTACACCTTC
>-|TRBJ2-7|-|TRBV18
CASSPPTYEQYF
TGTGCCAGCTCACCCCCAACCTACGAGCAGTACTTC
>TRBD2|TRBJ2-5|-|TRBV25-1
CASSDISGVETQYF
TGTGCCAGCAGTGACATTAGCGGGGTTGAGACCCAGTACTTC
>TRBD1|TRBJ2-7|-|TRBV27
CASRRQGTSSYEQYF
TGTGCCAGTCGACGACAGGGGACGAGCTCCTACGAGCAGTACTTC
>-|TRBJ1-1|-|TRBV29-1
CSVPNPRLNTEAFF
TGCAGCGTTCCCAACCCCAGGCTGAACACTGAAGCTTTCTTT
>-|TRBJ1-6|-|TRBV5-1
CASSFTGLGSPLHF
TGCGCCAGCAGCTTTACAGGGTTGGGTTCACCCCTCCACTTT
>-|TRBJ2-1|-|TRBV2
CASSLLDGQENNEQFF
TGTGCCAGCAGTCTGTTGGACGGGCAGGAGAACAATGAGCAGTTCTTC
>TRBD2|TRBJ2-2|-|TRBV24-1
CATSSGGEHGELFF
TGTGCCACCTCTAGCGGGGGGGAGCACGGGGAGCTGTTTTTT
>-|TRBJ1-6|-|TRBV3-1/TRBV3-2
CASSQGTENSPLHF
TGTGCCAGCAGCCAAGGGACGGAAAATTCACCCCTCCACTTT